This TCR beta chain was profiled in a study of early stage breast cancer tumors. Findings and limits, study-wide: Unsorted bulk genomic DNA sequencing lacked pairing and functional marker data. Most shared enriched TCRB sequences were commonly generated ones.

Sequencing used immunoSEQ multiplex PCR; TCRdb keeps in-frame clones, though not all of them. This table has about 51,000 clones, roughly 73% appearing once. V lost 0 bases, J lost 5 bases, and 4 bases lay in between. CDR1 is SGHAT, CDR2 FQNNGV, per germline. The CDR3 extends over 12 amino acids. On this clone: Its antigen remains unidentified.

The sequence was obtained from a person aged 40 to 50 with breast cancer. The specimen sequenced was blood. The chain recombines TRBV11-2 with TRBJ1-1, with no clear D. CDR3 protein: CASSLDRTEAFF. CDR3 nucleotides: TGTGCCAGCAGCTTAGACCGGACTGAAGCTTTCTTT.